The 21 T cell receptor beta chains below were found in one sample sequenced in a study of long-term antiretroviral therapy in people with HIV. The run of the v3.0 immunoSEQ assay was at survey level. Repertoires were generated with immunoSEQ multiplex PCR, while TCRdb's copy carries only in-frame clones and drops some. The sample yields about 21,000 clones, approximately 84% seen once. This material consisted of unsorted PBMCs, taken 0.5 years after starting antiretroviral therapy. The source is a man aged 18-30 years with HIV.

The table lists this clone with a few counts. This chain joins TRBV9 and TRBJ2-2, with 9 bases lining up with TRBD2. V shed 0 bases and J 5 bases; nucleotides not matched to a gene: 5. CDR3 length: 16 amino acids. From germline, CDR1 is SGDLS and CDR2 YYNGEE. The CDR3 spells CASSVASSGRTGELFF. In DNA form, the CDR3 reads TGTGCCAGCAGCGTAGCTAGTAGCGGGAGAACCGGGGAGCTGTTTTTT.

The chain joins TRBV28 to TRBJ1-1, with TRBD1 matching over 7 bases. The germline gives CDR1 MDHEN, CDR2 SYDVKM. The CDR3 extends over 14 amino acids. The junction had 7 bases not matched to a gene; V was cut back by 2 bases and J by 7 bases. The CDR3 nucleotides read TGTGCCAGCAGTTTAGTGGGACAGCACCTTGAAGCTTTCTTT. Its translation is CASSLVGQHLEAFF. The variable domain in full, completed from reference TRBV28 and TRBJ1-1, reads DVKVTQSSRYLVKRTGEKVFLECVQDMDHENMFWYRQDPGLGLRLIYFSYDVKMKEKGDIPEGYSVSREKKERFSLILESASTNQTSMYLCASSLVGQHLEAFFGQGTRLTVV.

This chain uses TRBV30 with TRBJ2-7; 11 bases agree with TRBD1. V trimming: 1 base; J trimming: 6 bases; junction bases outside the gene matches: 2. From germline, CDR1 is GTSNPN and CDR2 SVGIG (reference sequence). The CDR3 sequence is 13 residues long. The CDR3 bases are TGTGCCTGGAGTGGGGACAGGGGGAGCGAGCAGTACTTC. Translating it yields CAWSGDRGSEQYF.

By sample fraction, this clone is medium-sized (0.01 to 0.1%). The genes are TRBV19 and TRBJ1-5; D remains unclear. V was clipped by 10 bases and J by 1 base, with 17 bases between them. The CDR3 sequence is 15 residues long. CDR1 and CDR2 (germline): LNHDA, SQIVND (reference sequence). CDR3 in amino acids: CATLLDWRSNQPQHF. DNA for the CDR3: TGTGCCACTTTACTTGACTGGCGCAGCAATCAGCCCCAGCATTTT.

The CDR3 DNA is TGTGCCAGTAGTTCTCGGATCTCCTACGAGCAGTACTTC. Encoded protein: CASSSRISYEQYF. V is TRBV19 and J is TRBJ2-7; D unclear. The CDR3 is 13 amino acids. Between the trimmed V and J ends, which lost 5 bases and 0 bases, there was a span of 8 bases. Germline V gene data show CDR1 as LNHDA and CDR2 as SQIVND (reference sequence).

V and J are TRBV28 and TRBJ2-7; 9 bases align to TRBD2. The V segment lost 7 bases and the J segment 7 bases; nucleotides outside the gene matches: 17. CDR3 length equals 16 residues. Germline CDR1 reads MDHEN; CDR2 reads SYDVKM. CDR3 bases: TGTGCCAGCACCCCCCGCGGGGCGGGAGGGCCGAGGGAGCAGTACTTC. This codes for CASTPRGAGGPREQYF.

The rearrangement links TRBV2 to TRBJ1-1, with no clear D. The V and J ends lost 8 bases and 0 bases respectively, with 10 bases between them. Germline V gene lookup returns CDR1 SNHLY and CDR2 FYNNEI. The CDR3 is 13 residues long. CDR3 amino acids: CASSLYMNTEAFF. CDR3 in DNA: TGTGCCAGCTCACTCTACATGAACACTGAAGCTTTCTTT.

This clone has a single count. The chain uses TRBV11-2 and TRBJ2-7; 12 bases are a match to TRBD2. V trimming: 4 bases; J trimming: 4 bases; junction bases outside the gene matches: 5. The germline V gene has CDR1 SGHAT and CDR2 FQNNGV. This CDR3 is 15 amino acids long. The CDR3 DNA reads as TGTGCCAGCAGCTCCCGACTAGCGGGAGCATACGAGCAGTACTTC. It translates to CASSSRLAGAYEQYF.

The genes are TRBV19 and TRBJ2-7, with D tentatively TRBD1 (6 bases). Trimming left V 3 bases short and J 2 bases short, with 8 bases between. Per germline, CDR1 LNHDA and CDR2 SQIVND (reference sequence). The CDR3 extends over 13 amino acids. The CDR3 nucleotides are TGTGCCAGTAGTATCAGGGGAACCTACGAGCAGTACTTC. Translated: CASSIRGTYEQYF.

In regard to this clone: The germline gene is not matched at one end of the junction; a read error may be the cause. The chain uses TRBV10-3 and TRBJ2-7, with 8 bases that match TRBD1. Germline V gene lookup returns CDR1 ENHRY and CDR2 SYGVKD. This CDR3 is 15 amino acids long. For the CDR3, the DNA is TGTGCCATCAGTGAGGCGGCAGGGGGCTCCCACGAGCAGTACTTC. This gives the protein CAISEAAGGSHEQYF.

The chain employs TRBV4-1 and TRBJ2-3, with 9 bases matching TRBD1. CDR3 length equals 16 residues. V trimming: 1 base; J trimming: 3 bases; junction bases outside the gene matches: 5. Germline V CDR1 and CDR2: MGHRA, YSYEKL. DNA for the CDR3: TGCGCCAGCAGCCAAGTATTTGGACAGGGGACAGATACGCAGTATTTT. It encodes CASSQVFGQGTDTQYF.

This clone has just a few counts. V and J are TRBV4-3 and TRBJ2-1; 7 bases are shared with TRBD2. The CDR3 runs 15 residues. The germline gives CDR1 LGHNA, CDR2 YSLEER. Trimming removed 4 bases from V and 4 bases from J; junction bases left unmatched: 7. This chain's CDR3 is CASSLGLAAYNEQFF. CDR3 nucleotide sequence: TGCGCCAGCAGCCTCGGCCTAGCGGCTTACAATGAGCAGTTCTTC.

The chain joins TRBV28 to TRBJ1-3, with TRBD1 identical over 8 bases. The CDR3 extends over 14 amino acids. Per the germline V gene, CDR1 is MDHEN and CDR2 is SYDVKM. Trimming at V came to 4 bases and at J to 7 bases, leaving 6 bases not matched to a gene. Written as DNA, the CDR3 is TGTGCCAGCAGTTCCCGACAGGGGATCAACACCATATATTTT. Translated: CASSSRQGINTIYF.

V and J are TRBV28 and TRBJ2-3; D uncertain. This CDR3 spans 14 amino acids. Germline V CDR1 and CDR2: MDHEN, SYDVKM. Trimming took off 5 bases at V and 0 bases at J, with 9 bases between the two ends. CDR3 region: CASSGLSSTDTQYF. The CDR3 bases are TGTGCCAGCAGTGGGCTCTCTAGCACAGATACGCAGTATTTT.

The chain recombines TRBV10-3 with TRBJ2-3; D may match TRBD1 or TRBD2 (6 bases each). CDR1 is ENHRY, CDR2 SYGVKD, per germline. This CDR3 spans 15 amino acids. Trimming removed 0 bases at V and 5 bases at J, with 12 bases between. The CDR3 nucleotides are TGTGCCATCAGTGAGTCAACGGGGGCAGGAGATACGCAGTATTTT. This codes for CAISESTGAGDTQYF.

This clone was seen only a few times. This rearrangement joins TRBV19 to TRBJ1-3; D is unclear. The CDR3 has 10 amino acids. CDR1 LNHDA and CDR2 SQIVND come from the germline V gene (reference sequence). V lost 8 bases, J lost 7 bases, and 6 bases lay in between. The CDR3 is CASERNTIYF. In DNA form, the CDR3 reads TGTGCCAGTGAACGGAACACCATATATTTT.

The V gene is TRBV5-1, the J gene TRBJ2-3, with D uncertain. This CDR3 contains 15 residues. Germline CDR1 reads SGHRS; CDR2 reads YFSETQ. V dropped 0 bases and J dropped 0 bases, with 8 bases sitting between them. CDR3 protein: CASSLGGSSTDTQYF. DNA of the CDR3: TGCGCCAGCAGCTTGGGAGGTTCTAGCACAGATACGCAGTATTTT.

About this clone itself: Its ends do not fully match the called genes, so a read error is possible. This sequence joins TRBV7-8 and TRBJ2-3, with 11 nucleotides matching TRBD2. Germline CDR1 and CDR2: SGHVS and FQNEAQ. The CDR3 has 17 residues. The CDR3 protein is CASSLAGTSGRTDTQYF. The CDR3 DNA reads TGTGCCAGCAGCCTAGCGGGGACTAGCGGCCGCACAGATACGCAGTATTTT.

The gene calls are TRBV5-1 and TRBJ2-3; 7 nucleotides line up with TRBD1. The CDR3 has 15 amino acids. Trimming cost V 0 bases and J 8 bases; bases outside gene matches: 9. Germline lookup yields CDR1 SGHRS and CDR2 YFSETQ. The CDR3 nucleotides read TGCGCCAGCAGCTTGGCCGGGACAGTCGAGGGTACGCAGTATTTT. It codes for CASSLAGTVEGTQYF.

The V gene is TRBV7-3, the J gene TRBJ2-7; unclear D gene. V gave up 5 bases and J gave up 2 bases, with 4 bases separating them. This CDR3 is 11 amino acids long. Germline CDR1 reads SGHTA; CDR2 reads FQGTGA. This chain's CDR3 is CASSNAYEQYF. CDR3 bases: TGTGCCAGCAGCAACGCCTACGAGCAGTACTTC.

The CDR3 sequence is CASTLNKSGGAKDTQYF. The CDR3 coding sequence is TGTGCCAGCACACTAAACAAAAGCGGGGGGGCTAAAGATACGCAGTATTTT. The chain uses TRBV28 and TRBJ2-3, with 10 bases identical to TRBD2. J gave up 5 bases and V 7 bases, and 15 bases lay outside the gene matches. Germline assignment: CDR1 MDHEN and CDR2 SYDVKM. The CDR3 spans 17 residues.